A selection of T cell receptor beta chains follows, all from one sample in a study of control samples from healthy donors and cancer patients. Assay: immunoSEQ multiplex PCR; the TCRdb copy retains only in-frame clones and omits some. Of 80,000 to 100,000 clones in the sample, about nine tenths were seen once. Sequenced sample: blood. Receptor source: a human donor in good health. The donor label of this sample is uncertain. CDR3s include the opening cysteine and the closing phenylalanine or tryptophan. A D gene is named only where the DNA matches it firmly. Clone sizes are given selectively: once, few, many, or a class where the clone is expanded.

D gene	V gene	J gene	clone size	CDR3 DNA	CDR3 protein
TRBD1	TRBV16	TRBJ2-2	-	TGTGCCAGCAGCCAAGCGACAGGGGGCCCCGGGGAGCTGTTTTTT	CASSQATGGPGELFF
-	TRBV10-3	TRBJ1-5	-	TGTGCCATCAGTGAAGGGGGTGGCAATCAGCCCCAGCATTTT	CAISEGGGNQPQHF
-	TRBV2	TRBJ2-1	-	TGTGCCACCCTATTAGCGCAAGGATTTAATGAGCAGTTCTTC	CATLLAQGFNEQFF
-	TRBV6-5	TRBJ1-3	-	TGTGCCAGCAGTACGAGCTCTGGAAACACCATATATTTT	CASSTSSGNTIYF
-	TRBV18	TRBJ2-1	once	TGTGCCAGCTCACCGGGGACACGGGAGCAGTTCTTC	CASSPGTREQFF
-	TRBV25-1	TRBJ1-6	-	TGTGCCAGCAGTGAATCAAAAAACAGTGCCAATTCACCCCTCCACTTT	CASSESKNSANSPLHF
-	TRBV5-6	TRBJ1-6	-	TGTGCCAGCAGCTTTCCGACAGGCAATTCACCCCTCCACTTT	CASSFPTGNSPLHF
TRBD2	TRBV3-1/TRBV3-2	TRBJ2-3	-	TGTGCCAGCAGCCAAGAATTAGCGGGGGGGCCTTTAGATACGCAGTATTTT	CASSQELAGGPLDTQYF
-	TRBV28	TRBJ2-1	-	TGTGCCAGCAGTGGCCCCACAGATTACAATGAGCAGTTCTTC	CASSGPTDYNEQFF
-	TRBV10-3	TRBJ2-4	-	TGTGCCACCACGGGGGGCGGAAACATTCAGTACTTC	CATTGGGNIQYF
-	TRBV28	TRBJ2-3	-	TGTGCCAGCAGATTCCGAACTTCGGATACGCAGTATTTT	CASRFRTSDTQYF
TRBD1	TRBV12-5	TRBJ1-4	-	TGTGCTAGTGGTCCTGGACAGGGGTACGAAAAACTGTTTTTT	CASGPGQGYEKLFF
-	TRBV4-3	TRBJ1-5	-	TGCGCCAGCAGCCAAGATGGAGTGGGGCCCCAGCATTTT	CASSQDGVGPQHF
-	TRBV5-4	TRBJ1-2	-	TGTGCCAGCAGCTTGGTAGGGCAGGGCGCCTATGGCTACACCTTC	CASSLVGQGAYGYTF
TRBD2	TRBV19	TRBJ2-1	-	TGTGCCAGTAGATCTAGCGGGGTAGGTGGCGATGAGCAGTTCTTC	CASRSSGVGGDEQFF
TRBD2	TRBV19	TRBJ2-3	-	TGTGCCAGTACAGCGGGGTACGGGGATACGCAGTATTTT	CASTAGYGDTQYF
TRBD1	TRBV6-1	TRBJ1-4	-	TGTGCCAGCAGTGAAGCGCCCTATCAGGGGGCGACTGAAAAACTGTTTTTT	CASSEAPYQGATEKLFF
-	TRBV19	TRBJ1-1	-	TGTGCCAGTAGTATAGCACTGAACACTGAAGCTTTCTTT	CASSIALNTEAFF
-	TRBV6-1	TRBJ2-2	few	TGTGCCAGCAGTGAAGGGGAATCCGGGGAGCTGTTTTTT	CASSEGESGELFF
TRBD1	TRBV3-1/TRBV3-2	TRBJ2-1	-	TGTGCCAGCAGCCTACAGGGGGACAATGAGCAGTTCTTC	CASSLQGDNEQFF
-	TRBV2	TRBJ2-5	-	TGTGCCAGCATGTTTCAAGAGACCCAGTACTTC	CASMFQETQYF
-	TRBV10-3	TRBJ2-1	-	TGTGCCATCAGCGAAACTTTGACAGACGCAGATGAGCAGTTCTTC	CAISETLTDADEQFF
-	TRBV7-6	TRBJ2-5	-	TGTGCCAGCAGCCCTGGACAGCAAGAGACCCAGTACTTC	CASSPGQQETQYF
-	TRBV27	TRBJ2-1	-	TGTGCCAGCAGTTTCGTGGGCTTGCTCGGGGAGCAGTTCTTC	CASSFVGLLGEQFF
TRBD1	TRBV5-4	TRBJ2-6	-	TGTGCCAGCAGCTCGGGACAGCACTCTGGGGCCAACGTCCTGACTTTC	CASSSGQHSGANVLTF
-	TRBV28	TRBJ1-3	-	TGTGCCAGCACCCAAGGAAACACCATATATTTT	CASTQGNTIYF
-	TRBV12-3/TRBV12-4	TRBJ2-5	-	TGTGCCAGCACCCTAGGGGGTGTCCAGTACTTC	CASTLGGVQYF
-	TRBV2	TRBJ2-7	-	TGTGCCAGCAGTGAAAATCTCAGCTCCTACGAGCAGTACTTC	CASSENLSSYEQYF
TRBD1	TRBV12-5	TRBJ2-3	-	TGTGCTAGTGGTTTGCCCGGACAGGGGACAGATACGCAGTATTTT	CASGLPGQGTDTQYF
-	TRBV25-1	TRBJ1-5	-	TGTGCCAGCAGTGAGGGGACCAACCTCAATCAGCCCCAGCATTTT	CASSEGTNLNQPQHF
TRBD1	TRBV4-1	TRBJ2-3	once	TGCGCCAGCAGTTGGGGACAGACAAATAAAGATACGCAGTATTTT	CASSWGQTNKDTQYF
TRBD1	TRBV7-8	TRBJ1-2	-	TGTGCCAGCAGCTACGACAGGGTGGTGAGCTACACCTTC	CASSYDRVVSYTF
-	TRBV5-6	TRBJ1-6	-	TGTGCCAGCAGCTTCGGGACTGATAATTCACCCCTCCACTTT	CASSFGTDNSPLHF
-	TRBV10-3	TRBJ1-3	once	TGTGCCATCAGTGAGGAGGCTGGAAACACCATATATTTT	CAISEEAGNTIYF
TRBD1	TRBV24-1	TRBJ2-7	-	TGTGCCACCAGTGACTCGGGACAGGGGTCCTCCGAGCAGTACTTC	CATSDSGQGSSEQYF
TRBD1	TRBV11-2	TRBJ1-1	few	TGTGCCAGCAGCCAACAGGGGGCAAACACTGAAGCTTTCTTT	CASSQQGANTEAFF
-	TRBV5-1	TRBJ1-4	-	TGCGCCAGCAGCTTGGGGCAGAACAATGAAAAACTGTTTTTT	CASSLGQNNEKLFF
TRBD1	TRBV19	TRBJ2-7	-	TGTGCCAGTAGCCGGGACAGGGGATCCGAGCAGTACTTC	CASSRDRGSEQYF
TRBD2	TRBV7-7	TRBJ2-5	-	TGTGCTAGCAGCTTAGGACTAGCGGGTTACGAGACCCAGTACTTC	CASSLGLAGYETQYF
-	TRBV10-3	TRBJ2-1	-	TGTGCCATCAGTGACTACGGACAGTCAAATGAGCAGTTCTTC	CAISDYGQSNEQFF
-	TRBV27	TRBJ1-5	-	TGTGCCAGCAGTTTCAGGGGTCTCAATCAGCCCCAGCATTTT	CASSFRGLNQPQHF
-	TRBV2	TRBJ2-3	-	TGTGCCAGCAGTCCTTGGGGGAGAGGCACAGATACGCAGTATTTT	CASSPWGRGTDTQYF
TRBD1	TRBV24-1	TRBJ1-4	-	TGTGCCACCAACGGGGACAGGGAAGGACCAAATGAAAAACTGTTTTTT	CATNGDREGPNEKLFF
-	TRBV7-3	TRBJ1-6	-	TGTGCCAGCAGCTCTCAGGGCGGTTCACCCCTCCACTTT	CASSSQGGSPLHF
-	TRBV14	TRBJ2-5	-	TGTGCCAGCAGCGGCAGACGGGAGACCCAGTACTTC	CASSGRRETQYF
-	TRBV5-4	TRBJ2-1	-	TGTGCCAGCAGCTTATCTTCAGGACACAATGAGCAGTTCTTC	CASSLSSGHNEQFF
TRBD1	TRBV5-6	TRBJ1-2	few	TGTGCCAGCAGCCCCGGGACAGGGATCGGCTATGGCTACACCTTC	CASSPGTGIGYGYTF
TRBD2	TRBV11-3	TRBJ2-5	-	TGTGCCAGCAGCTTAGAGGGTCTAGCGGGGGAGACCCAGTACTTC	CASSLEGLAGETQYF
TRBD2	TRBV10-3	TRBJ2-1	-	TGTGCCATCACTTCCGGGACTAGCGGGTACAATGAGCAGTTCTTC	CAITSGTSGYNEQFF
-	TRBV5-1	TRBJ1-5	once	TGCGCCAGCAGCTCGGAAGGGGATCGCAATCAGCCCCAGCATTTT	CASSSEGDRNQPQHF
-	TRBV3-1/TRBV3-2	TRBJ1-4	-	TGTGCCAGCAGCCAAGATCCCCAGGCTGAGAATAATGAAAAACTGTTTTTT	CASSQDPQAENNEKLFF
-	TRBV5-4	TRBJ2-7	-	TGTGCCAGCAGCTTGGCCCCAGCCGACTTGTACGAGCAGTACTTC	CASSLAPADLYEQYF